This T cell receptor (beta chain) was sequenced for a study of cytomegalovirus exposure and HLA in healthy donors. Study results and limitations: TCR beta V segments were, for the most part, productive about 87% or about 30% of the time in an earlier analysis. In a later analysis, 17,000 or so TCR beta sequences were associated with HLA alleles at 0.05 false discovery rate. Clonal expansion, a later analysis showed, was greater in HLA-associated TCR beta chains than in equally common others.

CDR1 and CDR2 from the germline V gene are ENHRY and SYGVKD. The ends lost 6 bases at V and 0 bases at J; junction bases unmatched: 9. The CDR3 covers 17 residues. The study ran its PCR with 60 Vbeta and 13 Jbeta primers. Profiling relied on immunoSEQ multiplex PCR, and the TCRdb table lists in-frame clones only, not all of them. This sample has roughly 200,000 clones, with 79% found just once. Regarding this clone: The antigen is unknown.

The clonotype was recovered from a woman aged 25-40 years in good health and CMV-seropositive. The specimen sequenced was PBMCs. The V call is TRBV10-3, the J call TRBJ2-7, with 12 bases identical to TRBD2. CDR3 DNA sequence: TGTGCCATCAGCACTACTAGCGGGGGGCCTAGCTCCTACGAGCAGTACTTC. This encodes CAISTTSGGPSSYEQYF.